This T cell receptor beta chain was captured in a study of cytomegalovirus exposure and HLA in healthy donors. Study results and caveats: According to the study, 160 or so TCR beta chains were cytomegalovirus-associated. While the bulk of TCR sequences proved rare, some public TCRs turned up in many donors.

The CDR3 runs to 14 residues. CDR1 and CDR2 from the germline V gene are SGHAT and FQNNGV. V lost 0 bases, J lost 1 base, and 6 bases lay in between. Some clones are missing from TCRdb's copy, which holds only in-frame ones; the method was immunoSEQ multiplex PCR. The table lists about 270,000 clones, about 86% of them singletons. Details on this clone: Its antigen is not identified.

The TCR was taken from a woman younger than 35 in good health and CMV-seronegative. Sequencing was done on a sample of PBMCs. The V and J genes are TRBV11-2 and TRBJ1-1; perhaps TRBD1 as D (6 bases). As DNA, the CDR3 is TGTGCCAGCAGCTTAGAAGGGGGGAACACTGAAGCTTTCTTT. Its protein is CASSLEGGNTEAFF.